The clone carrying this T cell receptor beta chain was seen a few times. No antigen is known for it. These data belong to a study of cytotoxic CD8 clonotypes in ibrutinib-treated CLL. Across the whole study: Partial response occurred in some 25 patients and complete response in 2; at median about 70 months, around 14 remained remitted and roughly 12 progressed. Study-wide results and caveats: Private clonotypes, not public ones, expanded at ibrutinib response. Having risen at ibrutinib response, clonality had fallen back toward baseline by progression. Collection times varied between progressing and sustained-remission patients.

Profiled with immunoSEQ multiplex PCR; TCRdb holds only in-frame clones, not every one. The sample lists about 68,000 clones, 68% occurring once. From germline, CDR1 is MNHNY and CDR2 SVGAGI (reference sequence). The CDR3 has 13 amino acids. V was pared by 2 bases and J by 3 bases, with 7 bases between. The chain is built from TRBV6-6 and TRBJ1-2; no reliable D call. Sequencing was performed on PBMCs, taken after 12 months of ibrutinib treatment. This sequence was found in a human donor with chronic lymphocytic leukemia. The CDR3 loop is CASSYDGYYGYTF. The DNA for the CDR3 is TGTGCCAGCAGTTACGATGGGTACTATGGCTACACCTTC.